Below, 15 T cell receptor beta chains from the same sample are listed, as sequenced in a study of CXCR3-negative and CXCR3-positive naive CD8 T cells. Each TRB cDNA library was prepared by 5' RACE (with UMI labels). From the 5' RACE reads, TCRdb lists one entry per CDR3 protein and no DNA. The table counts approximately 66,000 distinct CDR3 sequences; approximately 1.5% lies in the top ten. The sequenced material came from naive CXCR3- CD8+ T cells from blood. The subset denotes: CD45RO-CCR7+CD27+CD95- naive CD8+ T cells lacking CXCR3 (TNR3-). The source is a human donor in good health. Some clones in this sample may be carry-over from other donors' samples.

The chain is built from TRBV28 and TRBJ2-7; lacking DNA, the TRBD1 call made by TCRdb goes unchecked. The CDR3 loop spans 15 amino acids. Germline V gives CDR1 MDHEN, CDR2 SYDVKM. CDR3 sequence: CASSTGQVHSYEQYF.

The chain carries TRBV6-4 and TRBJ2-2. Germline V gene sequence: CDR1 MRHNA, CDR2 SNTAGT. The length of the CDR3 is 14 residues. The CDR3 loop reads CASSDSTNTGELFF.

This chain connects TRBV27 to TRBJ2-1; TCRdb indicates TRBD2, and absent DNA this call remains unverified. This CDR3 has 16 amino acids. Germline assignment: CDR1 MNHEY and CDR2 SMNVEV (reference sequence). The CDR3 region is CASTSGLAGIWNEQFF.

The chain is built from TRBV12-3 or TRBV12-4 and TRBJ2-2; there is no DNA to check the TCRdb D call of TRBD1. This CDR3 is built from 15 residues. The CDR3 spells CASSLSGGANGELFF.

V usage is TRBV4-1 and J usage is TRBJ2-7; TCRdb's assignment of TRBD1 cannot be checked, as there is no DNA. CDR3 length equals 14 residues. Germline V lookup: CDR1 MGHRA, CDR2 YSYEKL. CDR3 amino acids: CASSEPNPGYEQYF.

This chain connects TRBV2 to TRBJ1-1; absent DNA, TCRdb's TRBD1 call cannot be checked. The germline V gene encodes CDR1 SNHLY and CDR2 FYNNEI. This CDR3 region has 16 residues. CDR3 amino acids: CASSDPLVNFNTEAFF. Full variable domain (remainder filled in from reference TRBV2 and TRBJ1-1): EPEVTQTPSHQVTQMGQEVILRCVPISNHLYFYWYRQILGQKVEFLVSFYNNEISEKSEIFDDQFSVERPDGSNFTLKIRSTKLEDSAMYFCASSDPLVNFNTEAFFGQGTRLTVV.

The CDR3 loop reads CASSQDPVLADTQYF. This chain links TRBV4-1 with TRBJ2-3; without DNA, the TCRdb call of TRBD2 cannot be checked. The CDR3 length is 15 residues. Germline-derived CDR1 and CDR2 are MGHRA and YSYEKL.

The V and J genes are TRBV5-1 and TRBJ2-2; the D call of TRBD2 rests on TCRdb alone, since no DNA is present to check it. From germline, CDR1 is SGHRS and CDR2 YFSETQ. The CDR3 extends over 16 amino acids. CDR3 sequence: CASSPGLAGLGGELFF. The complete variable domain, with remaining parts taken from reference TRBV5-1 and TRBJ2-2, reads KAGVTQTPRYLIKTRGQQVTLSCSPISGHRSVSWYQQTPGQGLQFLFEYFSETQRNKGNFPGRFSGRQFSNSRSEMNVSTLELGDSALYLCASSPGLAGLGGELFFGEGSRLTVL.

The chain recombines TRBV20-1 with TRBJ2-1; TCRdb outputs TRBD2, but without DNA this stays unchecked. Germline lookup yields CDR1 DFQATT and CDR2 SNEGSKA (reference sequence). This CDR3 is 16 amino acids long. Here the CDR3 reads CSAHHLLAGSYNEQFF.

This rearrangement joins TRBV6-4 to TRBJ2-2; with no DNA, the TCRdb D assignment of TRBD2 cannot be verified. Per the germline V gene, CDR1 is MRHNA and CDR2 is SNTAGT. The CDR3 spans 17 residues. The CDR3 sequence: CASSDSHGGAGVGELFF.

The rearrangement uses TRBV24-1 and TRBJ1-1; no DNA is available, so the TRBD1 call from TCRdb remains unchecked. The CDR3 has 15 residues. Germline CDR1 KGHDR, CDR2 SFDVKD. The CDR3 is CATAGQGDRGPEAFF.

This rearrangement joins TRBV6-4 to TRBJ2-2; the TRBD1 assignment by TCRdb is unverifiable without DNA. The CDR3 has 14 residues. Germline V CDR1 and CDR2: MRHNA, SNTAGT. This CDR3 is CASSSQGQTGELFF.

The gene calls are TRBV29-1 and TRBJ2-1; without DNA, the TCRdb call of TRBD1 cannot be checked. CDR1 and CDR2 (germline): SQVTM, ANQGSEA. The CDR3 length is 12 residues. CDR3: CSARDSYNEQFF.

This chain links TRBV5-1 with TRBJ1-1; TCRdb proposes TRBD1, but this gene call is untestable without DNA. This CDR3 is built from 16 residues. The V gene's germline CDR1 is SGHRS and CDR2 YFSETQ. The CDR3 reads CASSGPGTGVLPEAFF.

The rearrangement links TRBV29-1 to TRBJ2-2. The CDR3 runs 13 residues. The V gene's germline CDR1 is SQVTM and CDR2 ANQGSEA. CDR3 amino acids: CSVERSHTGELFF.